The 9 T cell receptor beta chains below were found in one sample sequenced in a study of post-analysis software for immune sequencing data. Study-level results: Elevated frequency relative to controls characterized roughly five TRBV segments in patients, TRBV5-6, TRBV5-1 and TRBV20-1 among them.

What these receptors recognize is not known. Tagging with unique molecular identifiers was a feature of the TCR beta cDNA libraries. TCRdb itself ran the PCR reads through MiXCR, one entry per CDR3 protein. The sample holds some 690,000 distinct CDR3 sequences, approximately 30% seen once. The sample was blood. The receptors were gathered from a girl under 18 with multiple sclerosis.

This clonotype occurred a few times. The chain has TRBV20-1 and TRBJ2-1; a weak D match, TRBD2 (7 bases). V was shortened by 3 bases and J by 10 bases, with 22 bases between the two germline ends. The CDR3 covers 15 residues. CDR1 and CDR2 from the germline V gene are DFQATT and SNEGSKA (reference sequence). CDR3 DNA: TGCAGTGCTAGGACCCCTAGGGGGGGCCCGCAGGAGCAGTTCTTC. Translated, it gives CSARTPRGGPQEQFF.

This clonotype showed up just a few times. The V gene is TRBV10-3, the J gene TRBJ1-6; 8 bases agree with TRBD1. Per the germline V gene, CDR1 is ENHRY and CDR2 is SYGVKD. The V gene end was trimmed by 6 bases and the J gene end by 9 bases; junction bases not matched to a gene: 4. CDR3 size: 13 residues. CDR3 region: CAISETGASPLHF. The CDR3 nucleotides are TGTGCCATCAGCGAGACAGGGGCTTCACCCCTCCACTTT.

The CDR3 DNA follows: TGTGCCAGCAGTTTGTATGGGCAGCCTACTTCAGCCAAAAACATTCAGTACTTC. It translates to CASSLYGQPTSAKNIQYF. The rearrangement uses TRBV12-3 or TRBV12-4 and TRBJ2-4; D remains ambiguous. The V and J ends lost 3 bases and 0 bases respectively, with 18 bases between them. This CDR3 spans 18 amino acids.

This clonotype was seen a handful of times. This chain links TRBV28 with TRBJ2-1; 9 bases map to TRBD2. Germline CDR1 is MDHEN and CDR2 is SYDVKM. The ends lost 2 bases at V and 9 bases at J; junction bases unmatched: 11. The CDR3 contains 16 residues. The CDR3 protein is CASSLGGVAGAPEQFF. The CDR3 DNA sequence: TGTGCCAGCAGTTTAGGGGGGGTAGCGGGGGCGCCTGAGCAGTTCTTC.

CDR3 DNA sequence: TGTGCCAGCAGTACGGGGGGAGGTGGGGCCAACGTCCTGACTTTC. Residues: CASSTGGGGANVLTF. The genes are TRBV12-3 or TRBV12-4 and TRBJ2-6; 7 nucleotides line up with TRBD2. The length of the CDR3 is 15 residues. V trimming: 5 bases; J trimming: 3 bases; junction bases outside the gene matches: 4.

The gene calls are TRBV11-2 and TRBJ2-1; TRBD2 agrees at 12 bases. The length of the CDR3 is 15 residues. The V segment lost 4 bases and the J segment 7 bases; nucleotides outside the gene matches: 5. Germline lookup yields CDR1 SGHAT and CDR2 FQNNGV. CDR3 in amino acids: CASSSTSGRWNEQFF. CDR3 nucleotide sequence: TGTGCCAGCAGCTCCACTAGCGGGAGGTGGAATGAGCAGTTCTTC.

The rearrangement joins TRBV9 to TRBJ2-3; 7 bases fit TRBD2. The CDR3 sequence is 18 residues long. From germline, CDR1 is SGDLS and CDR2 YYNGEE. The trim removed 0 bases at V and 0 bases at J, leaving 10 bases unmatched. The CDR3 region has the DNA TGTGCCAGCAGCGTAGGAAGTGGGGCTAGCGGAAGCACAGATACGCAGTATTTT. This sequence encodes CASSVGSGASGSTDTQYF.

This clonotype was recorded many times. V and J are TRBV10-3 and TRBJ2-7; D possibly corresponds to TRBD2 (6 bases). Deletions cut 6 bases from V and 3 bases from J, with 12 bases between. Germline V gene data show CDR1 as ENHRY and CDR2 as SYGVKD. The CDR3 covers 13 residues. The CDR3 reads CAISALEGYEQYF. CDR3 nucleotide sequence: TGTGCCATCAGCGCGCTGGAGGGCTACGAGCAGTACTTC.

This clonotype was seen repeatedly, ten times or more. This sequence joins TRBV5-5 and TRBJ1-2; D unresolved. Germline loops: CDR1 SGHKS, CDR2 YYEKEE (reference sequence). The CDR3 consists of 14 residues. V gave up 4 bases and J gave up 7 bases, with 17 bases separating them. CDR3 amino acids: CASSIDPEGGGYTF. The CDR3 DNA follows: TGTGCCAGCAGCATAGACCCCGAAGGTGGTGGCTACACCTTC.